The 5 T cell receptor beta chains below come from one sample, sequenced in a study of cytomegalovirus exposure and HLA in healthy donors. The PCR was carried out with 60 Vbeta primers and 13 Jbeta primers. Measured with immunoSEQ multiplex PCR; TCRdb has only the in-frame clones, and not every one. The sample contains 65,000 to 75,000 clones, roughly four fifths of which appear only once. Source material: PBMCs. Receptor source: a man aged 45-60 years in good health and CMV-seronegative.

The chain uses TRBV14 and TRBJ1-1, with D hard to call. V was clipped by 1 base and J by 0 bases, with 3 bases between them. CDR1 is SGHDN, CDR2 FVKESK, per germline. The CDR3 length is 13 residues. The CDR3 nucleotides read TGTGCCAGCAGCCAAGTTATGAACACTGAAGCTTTCTTT. Translated, it gives CASSQVMNTEAFF.

V usage is TRBV28 and J usage is TRBJ1-4; 10 bases are a match to TRBD1. Germline-derived CDR1 and CDR2 are MDHEN and SYDVKM. Unmatched junction bases numbered 6, after V lost 5 bases and J lost 6 bases. This CDR3 has 15 amino acids. In nucleotides, the CDR3 is TGTGCCAGCAGTCGGATTGGGACAGGGGATGAAAAACTGTTTTTT. Translating it yields CASSRIGTGDEKLFF.

The chain employs TRBV2 and TRBJ1-1; TRBD1 is a possible D gene (5 bases). The germline V and J ends were trimmed by 9 bases and 4 bases, with 15 bases remaining between them. Germline values: CDR1 SNHLY, CDR2 FYNNEI. The CDR3 runs to 13 residues. CDR3 protein: CARKWGSVTEAFF. CDR3 DNA: TGTGCCAGGAAGTGGGGCAGCGTCACTGAAGCTTTCTTT. The entire variable domain, with the rest obtained from reference TRBV2 and TRBJ1-1, is as follows: EPEVTQTPSHQVTQMGQEVILRCVPISNHLYFYWYRQILGQKVEFLVSFYNNEISEKSEIFDDQFSVERPDGSNFTLKIRSTKLEDSAMYFCARKWGSVTEAFFGQGTRLTVV.

This chain links TRBV10-3 with TRBJ2-7; possibly TRBD2 for D (6 bases). This CDR3 comprises 15 residues. Germline-derived CDR1 and CDR2 are ENHRY and SYGVKD. V lost 3 bases and J lost 0, with 12 bases in between. The CDR3 DNA follows: TGTGCCATCAGTGAAGGGACTTCCCTCTCCTACGAGCAGTACTTC. Its translation: CAISEGTSLSYEQYF.

On this clone itself: Other DNA sequences in the same sample also yield this CDR3. The CDR3 nucleotides read TGTGCCAGCAGCCAAGTAGCGGGAGGGCTGGAGACCCAGTACTTC. The encoded protein is CASSQVAGGLETQYF. The chain recombines TRBV4-2 with TRBJ2-5; 11 nucleotides match TRBD2. The CDR3 runs 15 residues. Germline-derived CDR1 and CDR2 are LGHNA and YNFKEQ. V trimming: 1 base; J trimming: 5 bases; junction bases outside the gene matches: 3.